These 15 T cell receptor beta chains came from one sample sequenced in a study of cytomegalovirus exposure and HLA in healthy donors. 13 Jbeta primers and 60 Vbeta primers were used for the PCR. Clones were read by immunoSEQ multiplex PCR, and TCRdb kept only the in-frame ones, dropping some. This sample yields under 100,000 clones, of which about 9.4% are seen a single time; around 24% belongs to the top ten. The specimen sequenced was PBMCs. The receptors come from a man in his 60s in good health and CMV-seropositive.

This chain joins TRBV4-1 and TRBJ2-2; 7 positions match TRBD1. The CDR3 covers 19 residues. The V and J ends lost 0 bases and 0 bases, in that order; junction bases with no gene match: 10. The germline V gene encodes CDR1 MGHRA and CDR2 YSYEKL. CDR3 in amino acids: CASSQEGRKGAANTGELFF. CDR3 DNA: TGCGCCAGCAGCCAAGAAGGCCGGAAGGGGGCCGCGAACACCGGGGAGCTGTTTTTT.

The rearrangement links TRBV29-1 to TRBJ1-2; 8 bases agree with TRBD1. V gave up 5 bases and J gave up 4 bases; unmatched junction bases: 9. The CDR3 is made up of 14 amino acids. Germline V CDR1 and CDR2: SQVTM, ANQGSEA. The CDR3 sequence: CSVQRLGQGYGYTF. In DNA, the CDR3 is TGCAGCGTTCAAAGGCTCGGACAGGGCTATGGCTACACCTTC. Combining the CDR3 with reference TRBV29-1 and TRBJ1-2 gives the whole variable domain SAVISQKPSRDICQRGTSLTIQCQVDSQVTMMFWYRQQPGQSLTLIATANQGSEATYESGFVIDKFPISRPNLTFSTLTVSNMSPEDSSIYLCSVQRLGQGYGYTFGSGTRLTVV.

The chain recombines TRBV30 with TRBJ1-1; maybe TRBD1 (5 bases). CDR1 and CDR2 from the germline V gene are GTSNPN and SVGIG (reference sequence). The CDR3 has 15 residues. V was clipped by 4 bases and J by 2 bases, with 17 bases between them. The CDR3 loop is CAWTGGQGLNTEAFF. The CDR3, as DNA: TGTGCCTGGACCGGGGGTCAGGGATTAAACACTGAAGCTTTCTTT.

The table lists this clone with a few counts. The chain couples TRBV28 to TRBJ2-5; possibly TRBD1 for D (6 bases). V was pared by 5 bases and J by 3 bases, with 16 bases between. From germline, CDR1 is MDHEN and CDR2 SYDVKM. The CDR3 sequence is 15 residues long. The CDR3 DNA reads TGTGCCAGCAGTGGGGAGACAGGACCTAAAGAGACCCAGTACTTC. Amino acid sequence: CASSGETGPKETQYF.

The chain joins TRBV5-4 to TRBJ2-1; 9 nucleotides line up with TRBD2. The CDR3 consists of 16 residues. V gave up 0 bases and J gave up 7 bases; unmatched junction bases: 8. From germline, CDR1 is SGHNT and CDR2 YYREEE (reference sequence). CDR3 protein: CASSLDAGGPRNEQFF. The CDR3 region has the DNA TGTGCCAGCAGCTTGGATGCGGGGGGGCCAAGAAATGAGCAGTTCTTC.

The chain employs TRBV30 and TRBJ1-5; TRBD1 matches 9 bases. J gave up 6 bases and V 7 bases, and 4 bases lay outside the gene matches. Per the germline V gene, CDR1 is GTSNPN and CDR2 is SVGIG (reference sequence). The CDR3 consists of 12 residues. The CDR3 protein is CAYDRGAQPQHF. The CDR3 region has the DNA TGTGCCTACGACAGGGGGGCTCAGCCCCAGCATTTT.

This clone was observed a few times. The J gene is TRBJ2-3, the V gene TRBV19; weak D call: TRBD2 (5 bases). The germline CDR1 and CDR2 sequences are LNHDA and SQIVND (reference sequence). V was pared by 6 bases and J by 0 bases, with 13 bases between. CDR3 length: 15 residues. The CDR3 nucleotides read TGTGCCAGTAGGGGATCGAGCGGTAGCACAGATACGCAGTATTTT. Translated: CASRGSSGSTDTQYF.

The chain couples TRBV11-3 to TRBJ2-1, with a possible D match to TRBD2 (5 bases). The V end lost 1 base, the J end lost 5 bases, and 15 bases lay between the germline ends. In germline, CDR1 is SGHNT, CDR2 YENEEA. CDR3 size: 16 residues. CDR3 DNA sequence: TGTGCCAGCAGCTTAGCTTGGGGAGTAGGGAACAATGAGCAGTTCTTC. Amino acid sequence: CASSLAWGVGNNEQFF.

This clone came up a few times. V and J are TRBV1 and TRBJ2-5; TRBD2, the D gene given by the table, was not confirmed from the DNA. TRBV1 constitutes a pseudogene. The CDR3 has 12 residues. The CDR3 loop is CTSSHLWETQYF. Here the CDR3 DNA reads TGCACCAGCAGCCACCTATGGGAGACCCAGTACTTC.

The rearrangement links TRBV29-1 to TRBJ2-2, with TRBD2 identical over 9 bases. After removal of 2 bases from V and 0 bases from J, the junction contained 7 bases not matched to a gene. This CDR3 comprises 17 residues. The germline V gene encodes CDR1 SQVTM and CDR2 ANQGSEA. The CDR3 nucleotides read TGCAGCGTTGAAAGAGCGGGAGGCCCCACGAACACCGGGGAGCTGTTTTTT. It encodes CSVERAGGPTNTGELFF.

As to this clone: The germline gene is not matched at one end of the junction; a read error may be the cause. The chain couples TRBV4-1 to TRBJ2-3, with TRBD1 matching over 8 bases. CDR3 length equals 17 residues. The germline CDR1 and CDR2 sequences are MGHRA and YSYEKL. The CDR3 protein is CASSQRQGPQGTDKQYF. CDR3 DNA: TGCGCCAGCAGCCAGCGACAGGGGCCGCAGGGCACAGATAAGCAGTATTTT.

Only one count was recorded for this clone. The chain combines TRBV11-1 with TRBJ2-2; 9 bases align to TRBD1. The CDR3 contains 14 residues. Germline V gene sequence: CDR1 SGHAT, CDR2 FQDESV (reference sequence). The trim removed 5 bases at V and 6 bases at J, leaving 4 bases unmatched. The CDR3 is CASSPRQGAGELFF. The CDR3 DNA reads as TGTGCCAGCAGCCCTCGACAGGGGGCCGGGGAGCTGTTTTTT.

The genes are TRBV29-1 and TRBJ1-1, with D maybe TRBD1 (5 bases). Germline lookup yields CDR1 SQVTM and CDR2 ANQGSEA. CDR3 length equals 14 residues. Deletions cut 0 bases from V and 4 bases from J, with 12 bases between. CDR3 residues: CSVEDSGGGTEAFF. The CDR3 nucleotides are TGCAGCGTTGAAGATTCGGGGGGGGGCACTGAAGCTTTCTTT.

This clone was counted between two and nine times. DNA of the CDR3: TGTGCCAGCAGCCCGGCGGGGGGCGGCAATTTTGAAAAACTGTTTTTT. Translation: CASSPAGGGNFEKLFF. The chain combines TRBV5-4 with TRBJ1-4, with D perhaps matching TRBD1 (6 bases). V was pared by 4 bases and J by 7 bases, with 20 bases between. The CDR3 is 16 residues long. In germline, CDR1 is SGHNT, CDR2 YYREEE (reference sequence).

The table lists this clone with a few counts. The rearrangement uses TRBV6-6 and TRBJ1-4, with D possibly matching TRBD1 (5 bases). The CDR3 is 14 amino acids. The germline gives CDR1 MNHNY, CDR2 SVGAGI (reference sequence). Trimming removed 5 bases from V and 4 bases from J, with 11 bases in between. In DNA, the CDR3 is TGTGCCAGCAGTCGCGGGACTTATAATGAAAAACTGTTTTTT. It codes for CASSRGTYNEKLFF.